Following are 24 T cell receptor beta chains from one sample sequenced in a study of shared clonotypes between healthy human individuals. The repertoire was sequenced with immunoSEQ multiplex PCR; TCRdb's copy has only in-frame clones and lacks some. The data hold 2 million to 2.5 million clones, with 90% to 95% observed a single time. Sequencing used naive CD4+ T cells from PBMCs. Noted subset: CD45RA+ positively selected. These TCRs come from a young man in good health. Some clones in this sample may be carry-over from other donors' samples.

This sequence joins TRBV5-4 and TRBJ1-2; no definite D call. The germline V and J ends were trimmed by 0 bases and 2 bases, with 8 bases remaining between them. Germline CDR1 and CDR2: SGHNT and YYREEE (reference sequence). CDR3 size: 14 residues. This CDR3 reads CASSLGGKNYGYTF. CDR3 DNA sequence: TGTGCCAGCAGCTTGGGCGGGAAGAACTATGGCTACACCTTC.

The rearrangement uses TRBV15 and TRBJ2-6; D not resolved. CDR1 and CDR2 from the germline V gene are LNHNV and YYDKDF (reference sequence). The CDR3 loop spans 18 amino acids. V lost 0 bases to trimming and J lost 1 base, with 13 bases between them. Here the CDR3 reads CATSRDSGRVSGANVLTF. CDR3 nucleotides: TGTGCCACCAGCAGAGATTCCGGACGGGTATCTGGGGCCAACGTCCTGACTTTC.

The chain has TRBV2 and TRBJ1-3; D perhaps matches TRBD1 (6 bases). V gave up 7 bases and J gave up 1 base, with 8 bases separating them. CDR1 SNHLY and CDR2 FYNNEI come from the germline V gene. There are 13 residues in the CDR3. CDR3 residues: CASKQGSGNTIYF. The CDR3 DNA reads TGTGCCAGCAAGCAGGGGTCTGGAAACACCATATATTTT.

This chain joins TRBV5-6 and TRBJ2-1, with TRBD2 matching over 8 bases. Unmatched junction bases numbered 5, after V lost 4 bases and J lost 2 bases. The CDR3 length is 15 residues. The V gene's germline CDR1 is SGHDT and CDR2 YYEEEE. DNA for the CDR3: TGTGCCAGCAGCATCAGCGGGAGTACCTACAATGAGCAGTTCTTC. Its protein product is CASSISGSTYNEQFF.

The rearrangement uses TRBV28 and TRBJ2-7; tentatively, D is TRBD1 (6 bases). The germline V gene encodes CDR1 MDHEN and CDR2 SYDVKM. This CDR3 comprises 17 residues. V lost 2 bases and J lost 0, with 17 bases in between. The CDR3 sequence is CASSLPLNRESSYEQYF. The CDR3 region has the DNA TGTGCCAGCAGTTTACCACTGAACAGGGAAAGCTCCTACGAGCAGTACTTC.

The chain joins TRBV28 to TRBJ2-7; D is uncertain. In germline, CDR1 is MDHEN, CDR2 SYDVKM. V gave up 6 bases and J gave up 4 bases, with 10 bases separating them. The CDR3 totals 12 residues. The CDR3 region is CASRSGEYEQYF. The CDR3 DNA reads TGTGCCAGCAGAAGTGGAGAATACGAGCAGTACTTC.

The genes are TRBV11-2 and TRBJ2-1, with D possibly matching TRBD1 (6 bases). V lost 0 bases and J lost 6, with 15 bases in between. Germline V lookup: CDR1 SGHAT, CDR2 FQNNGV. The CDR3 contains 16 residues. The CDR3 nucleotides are TGTGCCAGCAGCTTAGACGGCAGGGGCAAATCCAATGAGCAGTTCTTC. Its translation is CASSLDGRGKSNEQFF.

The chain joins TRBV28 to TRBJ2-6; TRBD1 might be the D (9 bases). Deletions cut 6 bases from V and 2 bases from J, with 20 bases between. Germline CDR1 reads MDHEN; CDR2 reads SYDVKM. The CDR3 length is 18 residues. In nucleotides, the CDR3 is TGTGCCAGCAGACCACAGGGGGCGGGGGGCCCTGGGGCCAACGTCCTGACTTTC. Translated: CASRPQGAGGPGANVLTF. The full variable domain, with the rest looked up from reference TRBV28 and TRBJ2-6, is DVKVTQSSRYLVKRTGEKVFLECVQDMDHENMFWYRQDPGLGLRLIYFSYDVKMKEKGDIPEGYSVSREKKERFSLILESASTNQTSMYLCASRPQGAGGPGANVLTFGAGSRLTVL.

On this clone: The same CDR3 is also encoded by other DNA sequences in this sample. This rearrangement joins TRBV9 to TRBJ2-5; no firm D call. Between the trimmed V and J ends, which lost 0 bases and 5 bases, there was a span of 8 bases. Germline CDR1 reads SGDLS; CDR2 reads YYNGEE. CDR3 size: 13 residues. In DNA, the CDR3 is TGTGCCAGCAGCGTAGGTAGCCGGGAGACCCAGTACTTC. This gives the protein CASSVGSRETQYF.

The CDR3 coding sequence is TGTGCCAGCAGGCTACAGGTTTTGAATACGCAGTATTTT. The encoded protein is CASRLQVLNTQYF. V gene TRBV28 combines with J gene TRBJ2-3; D is perhaps TRBD1 (5 bases). CDR3 size: 13 residues. V lost 6 bases to trimming and J lost 7 bases, with 14 bases between them. Germline V gives CDR1 MDHEN, CDR2 SYDVKM. The full variable domain, completed using reference TRBV28 and TRBJ2-3, is DVKVTQSSRYLVKRTGEKVFLECVQDMDHENMFWYRQDPGLGLRLIYFSYDVKMKEKGDIPEGYSVSREKKERFSLILESASTNQTSMYLCASRLQVLNTQYFGPGTRLTVL.

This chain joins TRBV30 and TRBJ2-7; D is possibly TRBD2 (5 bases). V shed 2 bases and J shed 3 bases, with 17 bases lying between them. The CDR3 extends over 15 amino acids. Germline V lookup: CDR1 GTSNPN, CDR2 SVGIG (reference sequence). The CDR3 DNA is TGTGCCTGGAGTCATAACTCCCAGCGGAGCTACGAGCAGTACTTC. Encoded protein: CAWSHNSQRSYEQYF. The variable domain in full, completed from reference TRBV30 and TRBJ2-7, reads SQTIHQWPATLVQPVGSPLSLECTVEGTSNPNLYWYRQAAGRGLQLLFYSVGIGQISSEVPQNLSASRPQDRQFILSSKKLLLSDSGFYLCAWSHNSQRSYEQYFGPGTRLTVT.

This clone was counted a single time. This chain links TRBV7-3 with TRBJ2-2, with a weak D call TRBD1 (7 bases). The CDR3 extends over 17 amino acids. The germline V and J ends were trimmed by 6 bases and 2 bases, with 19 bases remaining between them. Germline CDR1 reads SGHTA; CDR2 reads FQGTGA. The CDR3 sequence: CASRSWAGTVNTGELFF. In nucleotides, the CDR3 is TGTGCCAGCAGATCGTGGGCGGGGACAGTAAACACCGGGGAGCTGTTTTTT.

CDR3 in amino acids: CASSEAWGQGYEQYF. CDR3 in DNA: TGTGCCAGCAGTGAAGCGTGGGGACAGGGCTACGAGCAGTACTTC. The chain combines TRBV6-1 with TRBJ2-7; TRBD1 aligns across 9 bases. Germline lookup yields CDR1 MNHNS and CDR2 SASEGT. This CDR3 comprises 15 residues. Trimming took 0 bases from V and 3 from J; bases not matched to a gene: 3.

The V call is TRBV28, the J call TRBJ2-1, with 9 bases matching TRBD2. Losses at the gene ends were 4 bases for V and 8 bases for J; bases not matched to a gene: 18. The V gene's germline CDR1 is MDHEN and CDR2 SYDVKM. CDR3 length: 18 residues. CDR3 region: CASSSPSPGLARRYEQFF. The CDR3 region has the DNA TGTGCCAGCAGTTCTCCTTCCCCTGGACTAGCGAGACGCTATGAGCAGTTCTTC.

CDR3 sequence: CASSLEHRDRGPQFF. DNA for the CDR3: TGTGCCAGCAGCCTCGAACACCGGGACAGGGGTCCACAGTTCTTC. The chain has TRBV9 and TRBJ1-2, with 10 bases aligning to TRBD1. With the DNA end fitting TRBJ2-1 better, the J assignment may be wrong. Germline CDR1 SGDLS, CDR2 YYNGEE. The CDR3 is 15 amino acids.

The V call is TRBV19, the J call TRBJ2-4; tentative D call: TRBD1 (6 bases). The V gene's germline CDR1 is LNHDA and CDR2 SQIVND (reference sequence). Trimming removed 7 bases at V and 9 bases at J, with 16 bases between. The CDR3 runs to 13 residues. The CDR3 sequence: CASTAGTYGIQYF. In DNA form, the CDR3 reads TGTGCCAGTACCGCCGGGACATACGGCATTCAGTACTTC.

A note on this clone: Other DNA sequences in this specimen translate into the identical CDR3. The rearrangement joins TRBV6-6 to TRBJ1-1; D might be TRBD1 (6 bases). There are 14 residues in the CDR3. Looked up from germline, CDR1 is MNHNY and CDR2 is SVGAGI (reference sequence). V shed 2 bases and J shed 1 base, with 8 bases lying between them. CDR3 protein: CASSYPGANTEAFF. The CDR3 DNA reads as TGTGCCAGCAGTTACCCGGGGGCGAACACTGAAGCTTTCTTT.

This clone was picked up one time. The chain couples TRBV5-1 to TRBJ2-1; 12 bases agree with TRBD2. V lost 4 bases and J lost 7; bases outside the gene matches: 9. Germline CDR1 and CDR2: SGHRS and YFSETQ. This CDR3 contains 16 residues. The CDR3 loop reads CASSKPTSGSVNEQFF. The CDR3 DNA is TGCGCCAGCAGCAAACCGACTAGCGGGAGTGTGAATGAGCAGTTCTTC.

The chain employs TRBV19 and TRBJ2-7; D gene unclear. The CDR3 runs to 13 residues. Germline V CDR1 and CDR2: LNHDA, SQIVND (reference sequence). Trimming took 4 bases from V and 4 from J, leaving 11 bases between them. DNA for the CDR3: TGTGCCAGTAGTACCGCGGCGGAGTACGAGCAGTACTTC. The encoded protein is CASSTAAEYEQYF.

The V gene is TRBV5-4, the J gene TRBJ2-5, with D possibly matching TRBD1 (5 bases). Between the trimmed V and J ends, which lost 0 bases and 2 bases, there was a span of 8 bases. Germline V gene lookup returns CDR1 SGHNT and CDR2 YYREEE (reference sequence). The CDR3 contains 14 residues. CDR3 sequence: CASSLEGIQETQYF. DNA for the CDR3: TGTGCCAGCAGCTTGGAGGGGATTCAAGAGACCCAGTACTTC.

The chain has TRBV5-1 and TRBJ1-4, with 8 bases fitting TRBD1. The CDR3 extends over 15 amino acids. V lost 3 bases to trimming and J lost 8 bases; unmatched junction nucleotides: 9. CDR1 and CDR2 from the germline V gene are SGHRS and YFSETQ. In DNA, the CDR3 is TGCGCCAGCAGCTCAGGGGGCAGGGGAGGAGAAAAACTGTTTTTT. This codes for CASSSGGRGGEKLFF. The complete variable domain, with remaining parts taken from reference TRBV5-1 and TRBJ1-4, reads KAGVTQTPRYLIKTRGQQVTLSCSPISGHRSVSWYQQTPGQGLQFLFEYFSETQRNKGNFPGRFSGRQFSNSRSEMNVSTLELGDSALYLCASSSGGRGGEKLFFGSGTQLSVL.

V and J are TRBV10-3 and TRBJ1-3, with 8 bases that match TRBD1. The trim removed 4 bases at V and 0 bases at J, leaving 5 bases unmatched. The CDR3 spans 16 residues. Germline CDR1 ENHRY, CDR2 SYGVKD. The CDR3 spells CAISVGQASSGNTIYF. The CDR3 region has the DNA TGTGCCATCAGTGTGGGACAGGCAAGCTCTGGAAACACCATATATTTT.

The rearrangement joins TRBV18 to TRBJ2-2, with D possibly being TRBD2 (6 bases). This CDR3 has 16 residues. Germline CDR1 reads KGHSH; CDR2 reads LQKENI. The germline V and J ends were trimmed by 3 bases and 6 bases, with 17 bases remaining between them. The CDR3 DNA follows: TGTGCCAGCTCACCTGGCTCTAGCGACTACCCCGGGGAGCTGTTTTTT. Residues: CASSPGSSDYPGELFF.

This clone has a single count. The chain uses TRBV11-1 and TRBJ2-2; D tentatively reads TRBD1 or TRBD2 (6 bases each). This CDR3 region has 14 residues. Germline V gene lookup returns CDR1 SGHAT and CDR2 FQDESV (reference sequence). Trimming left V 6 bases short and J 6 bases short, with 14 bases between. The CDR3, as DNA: TGTGCCAGCAGGCGCCTCGGGGGCCCCGGGGAGCTGTTTTTT. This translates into CASRRLGGPGELFF.